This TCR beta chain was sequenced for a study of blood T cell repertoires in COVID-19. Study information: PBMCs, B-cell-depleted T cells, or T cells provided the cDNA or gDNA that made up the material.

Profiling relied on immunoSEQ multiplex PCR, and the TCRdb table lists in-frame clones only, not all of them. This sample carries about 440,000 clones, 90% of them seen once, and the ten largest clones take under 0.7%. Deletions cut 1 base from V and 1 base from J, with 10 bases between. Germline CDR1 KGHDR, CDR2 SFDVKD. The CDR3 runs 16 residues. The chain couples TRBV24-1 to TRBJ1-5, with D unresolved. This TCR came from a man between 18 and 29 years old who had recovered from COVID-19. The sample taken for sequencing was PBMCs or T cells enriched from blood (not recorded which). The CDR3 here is CATSDFGEASNQPQHF. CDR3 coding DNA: TGTGCCACCAGTGATTTCGGGGAGGCCAGCAATCAGCCCCAGCATTTT.